The 23 T cell receptor beta chains reported below all come from one sample, sequenced in a study of T cells expressing NK-cell markers. TCRdb reprocessed the 5' RACE reads; each CDR3 protein has one entry and no DNA is given. The table for this sample gives 250,000 to 300,000 distinct CDR3 sequences. Source material: blood T cells: a sorted CD56 or NKG2C T cell subset, CD4+ or CD8+ T cells, or bulk PBMC T cells (not recorded which). The receptors shown here come from a man younger than 35 in good health.

This chain's CDR3 is CSARDHLLAGVSNEQFF. J is TRBJ2-1 and V is TRBV20-1; TCRdb outputs TRBD2, but without DNA this stays unchecked. Germline loops: CDR1 DFQATT, CDR2 SNEGSKA (reference sequence). CDR3 length: 17 amino acids.

J is TRBJ2-1 and V is TRBV4-1; TCRdb selects TRBD2, and the lack of DNA leaves this call unchecked. There are 17 residues in the CDR3. Germline V gene sequence: CDR1 MGHRA, CDR2 YSYEKL. This CDR3 is CASSQEFRASSYNEQFF.

J is TRBJ2-1 and V is TRBV6-4. The V gene's germline CDR1 is MRHNA and CDR2 SNTAGT. The CDR3 runs 15 residues. The CDR3 is CASSETQSSYNEQFF.

This chain links TRBV20-1 with TRBJ2-1; as DNA is missing, the TRBD2 call by TCRdb cannot be tested. This CDR3 is 15 amino acids long. Germline V gene lookup returns CDR1 DFQATT and CDR2 SNEGSKA (reference sequence). CDR3 region: CSARDVSGTYNEQFF.

The chain joins TRBV29-1 to TRBJ2-3; TCRdb proposes TRBD2, but this gene call is untestable without DNA. There are 14 residues in the CDR3. Germline CDR1 reads SQVTM; CDR2 reads ANQGSEA. CDR3 sequence reads: CSVPPRAGTDTQYF.

V and J are TRBV29-1 and TRBJ2-3. From germline, CDR1 is SQVTM and CDR2 ANQGSEA. The CDR3 extends over 12 amino acids. Here the CDR3 reads CSVDPTRDTQYF.

V usage is TRBV6-2 or TRBV6-3 and J usage is TRBJ1-5; the TRBD1 assignment by TCRdb is unverifiable without DNA. There are 16 residues in the CDR3. Germline CDR1 reads MNHEY; CDR2 reads SVGEGT. The CDR3 region is CASSYGQGVSRQPQHF.

J is TRBJ1-1 and V is TRBV27. The CDR3 has 15 residues. The germline gives CDR1 MNHEY, CDR2 SMNVEV (reference sequence). CDR3 loop: CASSSGVNLNTEAFF.

The gene calls are TRBV12-3 or TRBV12-4 and TRBJ1-5; the D gene TCRdb calls, TRBD1, cannot be checked with no DNA. The CDR3 is made up of 14 amino acids. CDR3: CASSPGQGNQPQHF.

This rearrangement joins TRBV20-1 to TRBJ2-3; TCRdb designates TRBD2, a call that cannot be tested without DNA. The CDR3 has 15 residues. Looked up from germline, CDR1 is DFQATT and CDR2 is SNEGSKA (reference sequence). CDR3 region: CSAVHPTRSTDTQYF.

V is TRBV4-2 and J is TRBJ2-7; TCRdb's D call, TRBD2, is unchecked because there is no DNA. In germline, CDR1 is LGHNA, CDR2 YNFKEQ. CDR3 length: 15 residues. Here the CDR3 reads CASSPDPSGSHEQYF.

The J gene is TRBJ2-1, the V gene TRBV20-1; there is no DNA to check the TCRdb D call of TRBD2. The CDR3 is 15 residues long. From germline, CDR1 is DFQATT and CDR2 SNEGSKA (reference sequence). The CDR3 protein is CSATRLAGGPSEQFF.

CDR3 protein: CSASVSGLAGRDKQYF. The J gene is TRBJ2-7, the V gene TRBV20-1; TCRdb gives TRBD2 as the D gene, but with no DNA this cannot be confirmed. Germline V lookup: CDR1 DFQATT, CDR2 SNEGSKA (reference sequence). The CDR3 totals 16 residues.

The V call is TRBV12-3 or TRBV12-4, the J call TRBJ1-1; TCRdb returns TRBD1, unconfirmable since there is no DNA. There are 14 residues in the CDR3. CDR3 sequence reads: CASTETGGLTEAFF.

V is TRBV6-2 or TRBV6-3 and J is TRBJ2-7. There are 17 residues in the CDR3. CDR1 and CDR2 (germline): MNHEY, SVGEGT. This chain's CDR3 is CASTASLVKGPKGEQYF.

The V call is TRBV20-1, the J call TRBJ2-1; the TCRdb D gene call, TRBD1, has no DNA to confirm it. Looked up from germline, CDR1 is DFQATT and CDR2 is SNEGSKA (reference sequence). This CDR3 has 13 amino acids. CDR3 amino acids: CSAPHPPKNEQFF.

The gene calls are TRBV12-3 or TRBV12-4 and TRBJ2-1; without DNA, the TCRdb call of TRBD1 cannot be checked. There are 17 residues in the CDR3. The CDR3 is CASSLARRTGRYNEQFF.

The chain recombines TRBV12-3 or TRBV12-4 with TRBJ2-3; TCRdb's assignment of TRBD1 cannot be checked, as there is no DNA. The CDR3 loop spans 15 amino acids. CDR3 protein: CASSVPRDRPPTQYF.

The rearrangement links TRBV7-6 to TRBJ2-2. CDR3 size: 14 residues. Per the germline V gene, CDR1 is SGHVS and CDR2 is FNYEAQ. CDR3 residues: CASSLNANTGELFF.

The V gene is TRBV6-5, the J gene TRBJ2-1; the D call of TRBD2 rests on TCRdb alone, since no DNA is present to check it. Germline-derived CDR1 and CDR2 are MNHEY and SVGAGI. This CDR3 comprises 17 residues. The CDR3 is CASSYSKLAGVGGEQFF.

The CDR3 here is CASSRTGAGWNTGELFF. This chain connects TRBV4-1 to TRBJ2-2. Per germline, CDR1 MGHRA and CDR2 YSYEKL. CDR3 length: 17 residues.

The V and J genes are TRBV11-2 and TRBJ2-3; the D call from TCRdb, TRBD1, cannot be confirmed without DNA. CDR3 length: 17 amino acids. From germline, CDR1 is SGHAT and CDR2 FQNNGV. CDR3 loop: CASSLEGRGRGADTQYF.

The V gene is TRBV11-1, the J gene TRBJ2-4; absent DNA, TCRdb's TRBD2 call cannot be checked. The CDR3 is made up of 16 amino acids. The germline CDR1 and CDR2 sequences are SGHAT and FQDESV (reference sequence). CDR3 sequence reads: CASSLDYGLAGNIQYF.